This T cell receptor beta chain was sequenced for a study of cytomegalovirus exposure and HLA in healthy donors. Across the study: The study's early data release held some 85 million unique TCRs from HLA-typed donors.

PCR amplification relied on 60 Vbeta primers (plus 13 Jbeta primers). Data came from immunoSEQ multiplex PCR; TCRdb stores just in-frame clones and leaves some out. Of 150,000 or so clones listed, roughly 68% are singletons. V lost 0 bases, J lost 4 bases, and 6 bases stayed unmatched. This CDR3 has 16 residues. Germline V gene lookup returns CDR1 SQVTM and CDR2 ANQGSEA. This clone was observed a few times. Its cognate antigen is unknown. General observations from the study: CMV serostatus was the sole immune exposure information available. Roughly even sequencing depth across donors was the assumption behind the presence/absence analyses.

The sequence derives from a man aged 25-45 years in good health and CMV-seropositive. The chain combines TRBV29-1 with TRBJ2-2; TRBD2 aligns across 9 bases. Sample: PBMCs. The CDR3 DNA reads TGCAGCGTTGAAGAACAGCGGGGGGCGCCCACCGGGGAGCTGTTTTTT. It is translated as CSVEEQRGAPTGELFF.